These T cell receptor beta chains were read from a single sample in a study of blood T cell repertoires in COVID-19. The table came from immunoSEQ multiplex PCR; TCRdb's copy has only in-frame clones and leaves some out. The table records around 130,000 clones, approximately 87% of them present only once. The sample consisted of peripheral blood. These receptors all stem from a man aged 55 to 70 with acute or convalescent COVID-19. CDR3s include the opening cysteine and the closing phenylalanine or tryptophan. A D gene is named only where the DNA matches it firmly. Some rows have no size entry. The others give once, few or many, or a class for an expanded clone.

v_call,j_call,d_call,clone_size,cdr3_nt,cdr3_aa
TRBV9,TRBJ2-2,TRBD2,-,TGTGCCAGCAGCGTTCTAGCGGGAGGGAACACCGGGGAGCTGTTTTTT,CASSVLAGGNTGELFF
TRBV5-4,TRBJ1-2,TRBD1,-,TGTGCCAGCAGCCTTGACAGGGGGGTAGATGGCTACACCTTC,CASSLDRGVDGYTF
TRBV3-1/TRBV3-2,TRBJ1-1,-,-,TGTGCCAGCAGCCGATTGGGGGGTGAAGCTTTCTTT,CASSRLGGEAFF
TRBV7-6,TRBJ1-2,-,once,TGTGCCAGCAGCTTCGCACAACCTAACTATGGCTACACCTTC,CASSFAQPNYGYTF
TRBV13,TRBJ2-1,-,-,TGTGCCAGCAGCTTAGGGGCATTGGTAAACAATGAGCAGTTCTTC,CASSLGALVNNEQFF
TRBV18,TRBJ2-2,-,-,TGTGCCAGCTCACCGCTTGAACAAAGGAACACCGGGGAGCTGTTTTTT,CASSPLEQRNTGELFF
TRBV6-5,TRBJ1-1,-,-,TGTGCCAGCAGTTACGGTCGGGGTTCTAGCACTGAAGCTTTCTTT,CASSYGRGSSTEAFF
TRBV6-5,TRBJ2-2,-,-,TGTGCCAGCGGTTATCTTAACACCGGGGAGCTGTTTTTT,CASGYLNTGELFF
TRBV19,TRBJ2-4,-,-,TGTGCCAGTAGTATGGCTCAGGGGGGAAACATTCAGTACTTC,CASSMAQGGNIQYF
TRBV4-1,TRBJ2-6,-,-,TGCGCCAGCAGCCAAGGAGGGGGGGCCAACGTCCTGACTTTC,CASSQGGGANVLTF
TRBV10-3,TRBJ1-2,TRBD1,-,TGTGCCATCACGAATGGGACAGCTAACTATGGCTACACCTTC,CAITNGTANYGYTF